This entry lists 12 T cell receptor beta chains sequenced from one sample in a study of neoadjuvant anti-PD-1 for oral cavity cancer. Stated time point: after neoadjuvant nivolumab, at surgical resection. Profiled with immunoSEQ multiplex PCR; TCRdb holds only in-frame clones, not every one. The sample contains some 70,000 clones, around 83% of which appear only once. The sequencing here drew on PBMCs, taken after nivolumab (anti-PD-1) treatment. The receptor set was obtained from a person aged 40 to 85 with oral cavity squamous cell carcinoma.

This clone appeared once. The V gene is TRBV11-2, the J gene TRBJ2-1; 8 nucleotides match TRBD1. CDR3 size: 14 residues. Germline assignment: CDR1 SGHAT and CDR2 FQNNGV. Trimming cost V 4 bases and J 7 bases; bases outside gene matches: 6. The CDR3 reads CASSSPWTGNEQFF. The CDR3 nucleotides read TGTGCCAGCAGCTCCCCATGGACAGGGAATGAGCAGTTCTTC.

The rearrangement uses TRBV29-1 and TRBJ1-1; D remains unclear. Germline values: CDR1 SQVTM, CDR2 ANQGSEA. With 4 bases removed from V and 0 bases from J, the gap between germline ends came to 9 bases. CDR3 length: 13 amino acids. Written as DNA, the CDR3 is TGCAGCGTTGCGCCTGGGGTGAACACTGAAGCTTTCTTT. Its translation is CSVAPGVNTEAFF.

The genes are TRBV9 and TRBJ1-2; a weak D match, TRBD1 (6 bases). The CDR3 is 16 amino acids. CDR1 and CDR2 from the germline V gene are SGDLS and YYNGEE. V was shortened by 6 bases and J by 5 bases, with 23 bases between the two germline ends. This chain's CDR3 is CASTPSGGRSTYGYTF. The CDR3 DNA reads as TGTGCCAGCACCCCGAGCGGGGGCCGCTCCACTTATGGCTACACCTTC.

This sequence joins TRBV5-6 and TRBJ2-3; 11 bases line up with TRBD2. J lost 3 bases, V lost 2 bases, and 2 bases had no gene match. The germline CDR1 and CDR2 sequences are SGHDT and YYEEEE. This CDR3 region has 15 residues. CDR3 protein: CASSLIAGGTDTQYF. CDR3 coding DNA: TGTGCCAGCAGCTTAATAGCGGGAGGGACAGATACGCAGTATTTT.

This clone came up once. The genes are TRBV10-1 and TRBJ2-2, with D perhaps TRBD1 (6 bases). There are 13 residues in the CDR3. Trimming cost V 4 bases and J 6 bases, with 9 bases left between them. The germline V gene has CDR1 WNHNN and CDR2 SYGVQD (reference sequence). CDR3 region: CASSATGPGELFF. Written as DNA, the CDR3 is TGCGCCAGCAGTGCTACAGGGCCCGGGGAGCTGTTTTTT.

This clone was recorded once. The V gene is TRBV28, the J gene TRBJ2-7; D gene ambiguous. Germline V gene sequence: CDR1 MDHEN, CDR2 SYDVKM. Deletions cut 6 bases from V and 0 bases from J, with 12 bases between. The CDR3 has 14 residues. CDR3 residues: CASRSLAASYEQYF. For the CDR3, the DNA is TGTGCCAGCAGAAGCTTAGCAGCCTCCTACGAGCAGTACTTC.

This sequence joins TRBV5-8 and TRBJ2-7, with unresolved D. The germline CDR1 and CDR2 sequences are SGHTS and YDEGEE. The V end was cut by 0 bases, the J end by 4 bases, with 20 bases between. CDR3 length: 17 residues. This CDR3 is CASSLGFSRQELYEQYF. Written as DNA, the CDR3 is TGTGCCAGCAGCTTGGGTTTCTCGCGGCAGGAATTATACGAGCAGTACTTC.

This CDR3 is CAISRAGLAEILEGNEQFF. The CDR3 DNA reads as TGTGCCATCTCAAGAGCGGGACTAGCGGAGATATTGGAAGGCAATGAGCAGTTCTTC. The rearrangement joins TRBV10-3 to TRBJ2-1; 11 bases fit TRBD2. Germline V gives CDR1 ENHRY, CDR2 SYGVKD. J gave up 6 bases and V 8 bases, and 21 bases lay outside the gene matches. The length of the CDR3 is 19 residues.

V usage is TRBV5-1 and J usage is TRBJ1-1; D is uncertain. Deletions cut 3 bases from V and 11 bases from J, with 20 bases between. Looked up from germline, CDR1 is SGHRS and CDR2 is YFSETQ. CDR3 length equals 14 residues. In DNA, the CDR3 is TGCGCCAGCAGCTCGGAGGTGTCCGGGTCTTGGGCTTTCTTT. The encoded protein is CASSSEVSGSWAFF.

The V gene is TRBV5-1, the J gene TRBJ2-5; 9 nucleotides align to TRBD1. This CDR3 has 14 amino acids. Trimming at V came to 4 bases and at J to 4 bases, leaving 5 bases not matched to a gene. The germline V gene has CDR1 SGHRS and CDR2 YFSETQ. The CDR3 is CASSRDRVGETQYF. The CDR3 nucleotides are TGCGCCAGCAGCCGGGACAGGGTGGGAGAGACCCAGTACTTC.

This clone appeared once. The rearrangement links TRBV5-1 to TRBJ2-2, with unresolved D. V was trimmed by 0 bases and J by 5 bases, leaving 5 bases between them. Per germline, CDR1 SGHRS and CDR2 YFSETQ. The CDR3 is 13 residues long. In DNA, the CDR3 is TGCGCCAGCAGCTTGGGCAGTACCGGGGAGCTGTTTTTT. Its protein is CASSLGSTGELFF. Drawing the rest from reference TRBV5-1 and TRBJ2-2, the complete variable domain is KAGVTQTPRYLIKTRGQQVTLSCSPISGHRSVSWYQQTPGQGLQFLFEYFSETQRNKGNFPGRFSGRQFSNSRSEMNVSTLELGDSALYLCASSLGSTGELFFGEGSRLTVL.

The chain is built from TRBV9 and TRBJ1-5; D is uncertain. The CDR3 contains 13 residues. Germline V gives CDR1 SGDLS, CDR2 YYNGEE. The ends were cut back, 0 bases at V and 7 bases at J, with 8 bases in the middle. DNA of the CDR3: TGTGCCAGCAGCGTAGGACCAACGCAGCCCCAGCATTTT. Its translation: CASSVGPTQPQHF.